This T cell receptor beta chain was identified during a study of shared clonotypes between healthy human individuals. Study context: Each donor's CD4 naive and CD4 memory cells filled three plates apiece, CD8 naive two, and CD8 memory one. Study results and limitations: Across subsets, estimated richness was generally greater for naive than for memory populations. The donor pool, a small one, limited the genetic and exposure-history diversity represented.

Each cell subset's genomic DNA was divided evenly among several immunoSEQ plates. Profiling relied on immunoSEQ multiplex PCR, and the TCRdb table lists in-frame clones only, not all of them. The data contain roughly 640,000 clones, approximately 97% of them singletons. In regard to this clone: Antigen: not known.

The V gene lost 4 bases and the J gene lost 2 bases, with 6 bases spanning the gap. CDR1 is MDHEN and CDR2 is SYDVKM in the germline V gene. The CDR3 loop spans 13 amino acids. Input material: naive CD4+ T cells sorted from blood. Subset reported: CD45RA+ positively selected. The source is a woman in her twenties or thirties in good health. The rearrangement links TRBV28 to TRBJ1-5; perhaps TRBD1 as D (5 bases). This chain's CDR3 is CASSWGGNQPQHF. The CDR3 DNA reads as TGTGCCAGCAGTTGGGGGGGCAATCAGCCCCAGCATTTT.